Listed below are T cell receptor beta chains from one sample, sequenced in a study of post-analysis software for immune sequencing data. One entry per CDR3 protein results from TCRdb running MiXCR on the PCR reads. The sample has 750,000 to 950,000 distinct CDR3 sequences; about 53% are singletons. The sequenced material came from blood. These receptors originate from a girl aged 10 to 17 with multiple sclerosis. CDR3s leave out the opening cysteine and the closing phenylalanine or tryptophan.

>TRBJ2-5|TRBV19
ASWRGDIGETQY
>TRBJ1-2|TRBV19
ASRSRDSYGYT
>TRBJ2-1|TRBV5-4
ASSSGTGVYNEQF
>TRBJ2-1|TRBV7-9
ASRPKLGLAIIEQF
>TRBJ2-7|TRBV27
ASSFRGAYEQY
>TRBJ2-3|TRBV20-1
SARRGIGATDTQY
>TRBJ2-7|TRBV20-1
SARDGASGVHEQY
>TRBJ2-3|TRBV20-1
SASGGGDSTDTQY
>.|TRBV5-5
ASSSSSATYEQY
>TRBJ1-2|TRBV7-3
ASSAGIGYGYT
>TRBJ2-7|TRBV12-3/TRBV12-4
ASRKAGGGDYEQY
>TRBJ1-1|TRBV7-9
ASSRGQGFTEAF
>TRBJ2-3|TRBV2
ASSERLAGDQDTQY
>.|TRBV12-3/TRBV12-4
ASSLLAGVGEQY
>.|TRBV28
ASSGGQPPRGTQY
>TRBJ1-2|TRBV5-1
ASSLAGAGGAGSAYT
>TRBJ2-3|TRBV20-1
SARPRGGGTQY
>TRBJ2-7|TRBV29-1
SGKTGYEQY
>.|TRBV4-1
ASTWGTGVNEQY
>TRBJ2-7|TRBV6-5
AATSFLAGGPYEQY
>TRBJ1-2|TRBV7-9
ASSLDLIGDT
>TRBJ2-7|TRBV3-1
ASSQEDGLSYEQY
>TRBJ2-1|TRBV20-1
SATPTSGSSLNEQF
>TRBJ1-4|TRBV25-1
ASSGIRRREKLF
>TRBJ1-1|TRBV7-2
ASSLQVLRNTEAF
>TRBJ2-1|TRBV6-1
ASSVTSGRSYNEQF
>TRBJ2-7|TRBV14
ASGRVTYEQY
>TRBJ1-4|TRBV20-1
SARDNPGATNEKLF
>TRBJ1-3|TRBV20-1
SARVSAKGNTIY
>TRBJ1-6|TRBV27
ASSLGPISPLH
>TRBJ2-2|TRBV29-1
STGQNTGELF